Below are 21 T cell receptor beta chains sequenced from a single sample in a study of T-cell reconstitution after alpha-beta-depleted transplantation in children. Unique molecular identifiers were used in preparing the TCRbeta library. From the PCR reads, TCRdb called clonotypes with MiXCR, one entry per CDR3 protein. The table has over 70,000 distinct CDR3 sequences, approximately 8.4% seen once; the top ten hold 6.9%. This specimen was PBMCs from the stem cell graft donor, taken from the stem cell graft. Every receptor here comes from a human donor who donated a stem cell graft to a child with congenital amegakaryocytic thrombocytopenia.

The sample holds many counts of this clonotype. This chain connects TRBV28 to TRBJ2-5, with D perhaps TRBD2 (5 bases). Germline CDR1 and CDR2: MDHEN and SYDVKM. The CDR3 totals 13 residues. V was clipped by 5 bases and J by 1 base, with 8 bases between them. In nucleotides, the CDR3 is TGTGCCAGCAGTCCGGGGTTCCAAGAGACCCAGTACTTC. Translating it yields CASSPGFQETQYF. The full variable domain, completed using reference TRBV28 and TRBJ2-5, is DVKVTQSSRYLVKRTGEKVFLECVQDMDHENMFWYRQDPGLGLRLIYFSYDVKMKEKGDIPEGYSVSREKKERFSLILESASTNQTSMYLCASSPGFQETQYFGPGTRLLVL.

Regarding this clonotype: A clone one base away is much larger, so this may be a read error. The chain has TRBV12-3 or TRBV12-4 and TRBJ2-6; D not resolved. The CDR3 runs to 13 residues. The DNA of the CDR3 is TGTGCCTGCAGCGACTCTGGGGCCAACGTCCTGACTTTC. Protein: CACSDSGANVLTF.

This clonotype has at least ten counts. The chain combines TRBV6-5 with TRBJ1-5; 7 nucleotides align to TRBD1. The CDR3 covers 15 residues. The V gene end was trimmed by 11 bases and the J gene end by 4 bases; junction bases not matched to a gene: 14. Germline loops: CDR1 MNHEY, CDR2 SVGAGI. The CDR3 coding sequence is TGTGCCGCAAAGGCGGTGGCAGGGGGTAATCAGCCCCAGCATTTT. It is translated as CAAKAVAGGNQPQHF.

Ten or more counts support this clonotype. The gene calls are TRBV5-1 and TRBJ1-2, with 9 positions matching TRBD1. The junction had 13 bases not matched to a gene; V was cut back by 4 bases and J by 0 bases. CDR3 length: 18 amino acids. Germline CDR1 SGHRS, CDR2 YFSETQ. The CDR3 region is CASSLYPGQGLANYGYTF. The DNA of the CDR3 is TGCGCCAGCAGCCTCTACCCGGGACAGGGATTAGCTAACTATGGCTACACCTTC. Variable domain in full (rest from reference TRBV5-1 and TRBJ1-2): KAGVTQTPRYLIKTRGQQVTLSCSPISGHRSVSWYQQTPGQGLQFLFEYFSETQRNKGNFPGRFSGRQFSNSRSEMNVSTLELGDSALYLCASSLYPGQGLANYGYTFGSGTRLTVV.

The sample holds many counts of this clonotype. CDR3 in amino acids: CASSLRGLLRQQYF. As DNA, the CDR3 is TGTGCCAGCAGTTTAAGGGGACTTCTACGACAGCAGTACTTC. The V gene is TRBV28, the J gene TRBJ2-7; perhaps TRBD2 as D (6 bases). Germline V CDR1 and CDR2: MDHEN, SYDVKM. V lost 2 bases and J 8 bases, leaving 16 bases between the germline ends. The CDR3 is made up of 14 amino acids.

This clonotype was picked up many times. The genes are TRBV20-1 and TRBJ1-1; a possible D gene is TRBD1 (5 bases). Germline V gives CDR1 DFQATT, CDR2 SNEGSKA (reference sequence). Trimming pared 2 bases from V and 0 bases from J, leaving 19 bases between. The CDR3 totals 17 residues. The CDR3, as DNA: TGCAGTGCTAGAATTTACGGGACCCCAAGCATGAACACTGAAGCTTTCTTT. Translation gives CSARIYGTPSMNTEAFF.

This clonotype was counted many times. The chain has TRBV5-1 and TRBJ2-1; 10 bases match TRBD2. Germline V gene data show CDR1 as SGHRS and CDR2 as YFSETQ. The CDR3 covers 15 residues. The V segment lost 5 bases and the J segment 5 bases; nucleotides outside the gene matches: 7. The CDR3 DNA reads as TGCGCCAGCAGACCCGGACTAGCGGACAACAATGAGCAGTTCTTC. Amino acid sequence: CASRPGLADNNEQFF.

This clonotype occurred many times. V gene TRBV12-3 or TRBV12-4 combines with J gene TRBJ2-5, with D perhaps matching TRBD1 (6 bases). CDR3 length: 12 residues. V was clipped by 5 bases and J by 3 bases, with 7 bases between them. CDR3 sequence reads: CASSGTKETQYF. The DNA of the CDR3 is TGTGCCAGCAGTGGGACAAAAGAGACCCAGTACTTC.

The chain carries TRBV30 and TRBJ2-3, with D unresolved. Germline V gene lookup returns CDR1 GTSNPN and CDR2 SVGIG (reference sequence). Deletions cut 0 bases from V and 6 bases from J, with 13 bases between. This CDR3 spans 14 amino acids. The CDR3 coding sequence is TGTGCCTGGAGTGTATGGGCTAGTAGGGATACGCAGTATTTT. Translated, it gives CAWSVWASRDTQYF.

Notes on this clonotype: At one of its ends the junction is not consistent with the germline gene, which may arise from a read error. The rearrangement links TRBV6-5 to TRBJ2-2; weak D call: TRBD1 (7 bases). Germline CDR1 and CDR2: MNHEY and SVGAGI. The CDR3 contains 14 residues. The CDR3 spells CASSSPGGTGELFF. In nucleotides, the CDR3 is TGTGCCAGCAGTTCCCCAGGGGGGACCGGGGAGCTGTTTTTC.

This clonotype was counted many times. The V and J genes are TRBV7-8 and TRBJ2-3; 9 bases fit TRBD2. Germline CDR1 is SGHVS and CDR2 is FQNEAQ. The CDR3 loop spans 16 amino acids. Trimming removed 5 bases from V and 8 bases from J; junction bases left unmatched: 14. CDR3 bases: TGTGCCAGCAGCCAACGTAGCGGGGGACTCACAAGTACGCAGTATTTT. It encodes CASSQRSGGLTSTQYF.

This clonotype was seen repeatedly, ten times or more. As DNA, the CDR3 is TGCGCCAGCAGCTTGGAGAACGGGCACGGGAACACTGAAGCTTTCTTT. This codes for CASSLENGHGNTEAFF. The genes are TRBV5-1 and TRBJ1-1; no clear D gene. The V end lost 0 bases, the J end lost 1 base, and 13 bases lay between the germline ends. This CDR3 is 16 amino acids long. The germline V gene has CDR1 SGHRS and CDR2 YFSETQ.

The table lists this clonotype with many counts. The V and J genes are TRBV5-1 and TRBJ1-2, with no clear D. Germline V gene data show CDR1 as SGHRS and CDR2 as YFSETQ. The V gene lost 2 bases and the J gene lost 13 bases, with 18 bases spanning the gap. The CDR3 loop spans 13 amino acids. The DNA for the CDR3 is TGCGCCAGCAGCTTTGAAGGACGGAACTTTGGCACCTTC. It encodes CASSFEGRNFGTF.

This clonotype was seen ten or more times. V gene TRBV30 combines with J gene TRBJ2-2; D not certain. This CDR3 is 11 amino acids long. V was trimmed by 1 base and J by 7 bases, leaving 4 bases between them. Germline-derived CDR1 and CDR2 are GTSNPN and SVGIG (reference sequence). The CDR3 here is CAWSGVGELFF. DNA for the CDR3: TGTGCCTGGAGTGGGGTCGGGGAGCTGTTTTTT.

DNA of the CDR3: TGTGCCAGCAGCCAAGATCCCCGACAGGACCACCCCTACGAGCAGTACTTC. It encodes CASSQDPRQDHPYEQYF. The chain combines TRBV14 with TRBJ2-7, with a tentative D call TRBD1 (6 bases). The germline CDR1 and CDR2 sequences are SGHDN and FVKESK. The CDR3 has 17 residues. V dropped 0 bases and J dropped 2 bases, with 17 bases sitting between them.

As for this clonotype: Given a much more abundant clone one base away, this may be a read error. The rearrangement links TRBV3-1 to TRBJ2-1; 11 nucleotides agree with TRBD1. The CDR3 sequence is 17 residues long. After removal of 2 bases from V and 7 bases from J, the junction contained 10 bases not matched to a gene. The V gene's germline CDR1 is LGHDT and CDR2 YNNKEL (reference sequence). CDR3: CASSQRFGGQGGNEQFF. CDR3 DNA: TGTGCCAGCAGCCAACGCTTCGGGGGACAGGGGGGTAATGAGCAGTTCTTC.

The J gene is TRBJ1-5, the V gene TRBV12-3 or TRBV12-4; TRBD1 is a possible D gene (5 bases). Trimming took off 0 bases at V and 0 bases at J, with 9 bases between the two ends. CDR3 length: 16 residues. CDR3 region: CASSLALGGSNQPQHF. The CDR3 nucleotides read TGTGCCAGCAGTTTAGCGCTCGGGGGTAGCAATCAGCCCCAGCATTTT.

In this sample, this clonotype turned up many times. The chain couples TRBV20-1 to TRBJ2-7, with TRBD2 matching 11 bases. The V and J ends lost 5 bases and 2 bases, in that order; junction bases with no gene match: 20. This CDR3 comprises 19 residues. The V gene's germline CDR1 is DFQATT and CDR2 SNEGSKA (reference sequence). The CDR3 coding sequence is TGCAGTGCTTATGACAGGCAACTAGCGGGAGATCATCGAACCTACGAGCAGTACTTC. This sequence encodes CSAYDRQLAGDHRTYEQYF.

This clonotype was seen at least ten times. The CDR3 DNA sequence: TGTGCCAGCAGTGACAGGAGGATCAACACTGAAGCTTTCTTT. It specifies CASSDRRINTEAFF. V usage is TRBV2 and J usage is TRBJ1-1; D is unresolved. The CDR3 runs 14 residues. The V end was cut by 3 bases, the J end by 2 bases, with 10 bases between. Germline-derived CDR1 and CDR2 are SNHLY and FYNNEI.

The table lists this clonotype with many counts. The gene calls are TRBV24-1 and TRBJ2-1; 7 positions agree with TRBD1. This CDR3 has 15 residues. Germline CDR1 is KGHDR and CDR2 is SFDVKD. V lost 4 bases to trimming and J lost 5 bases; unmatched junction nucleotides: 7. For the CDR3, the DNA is TGTGCCACCAGTGACGCCAATGACAGGGACAATGAGCAGTTCTTC. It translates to CATSDANDRDNEQFF.

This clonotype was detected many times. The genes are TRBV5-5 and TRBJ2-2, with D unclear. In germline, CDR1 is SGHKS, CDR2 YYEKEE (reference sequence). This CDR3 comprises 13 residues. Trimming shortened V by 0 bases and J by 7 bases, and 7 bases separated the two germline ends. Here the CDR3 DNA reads TGTGCCAGCAGCTTGGCCGGCGGCGGGGAGCTGTTTTTT. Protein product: CASSLAGGGELFF.